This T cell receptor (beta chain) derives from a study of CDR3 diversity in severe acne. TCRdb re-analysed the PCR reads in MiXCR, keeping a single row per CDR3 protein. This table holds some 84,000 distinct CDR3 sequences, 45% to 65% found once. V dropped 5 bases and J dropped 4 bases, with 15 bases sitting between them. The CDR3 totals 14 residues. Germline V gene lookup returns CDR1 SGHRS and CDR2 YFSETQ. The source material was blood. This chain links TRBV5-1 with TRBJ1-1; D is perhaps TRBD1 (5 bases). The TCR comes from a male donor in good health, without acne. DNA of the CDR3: TGCGCCAGCAGGAATCGGCCTGGGGGCACTGAAGCTTTCTTT. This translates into CASRNRPGGTEAFF. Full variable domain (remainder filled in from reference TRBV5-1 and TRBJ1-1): KAGVTQTPRYLIKTRGQQVTLSCSPISGHRSVSWYQQTPGQGLQFLFEYFSETQRNKGNFPGRFSGRQFSNSRSEMNVSTLELGDSALYLCASRNRPGGTEAFFGQGTRLTVV.